One sample yielded the 3 T cell receptor beta chains listed below, sequenced in a study of blood T cell repertoires in COVID-19 (TCRdb year 2020). Library prep was done by the immunoSEQ multiplex PCR assay. The clones in this table, taken by TCRdb from immuneACCESS, are in-frame only. Not every clone is retained; where verified, under half of the shortfall comes from an unresolved V gene, and the cause of the rest is unknown. For this sample the table gives 45,000 to 65,000 clones, of which roughly 91% were detected only once. The ten most abundant clones make up 8.6% of the sample. Sample: peripheral blood. The receptors stem from a human donor in a cohort sampled during active COVID-19.

The gene calls are TRBV4-1 and TRBJ2-2; 11 positions agree with TRBD2. The CDR3 has 18 amino acids. Trimming cost V 3 bases and J 1 base; bases outside gene matches: 7. Germline V gives CDR1 MGHRA, CDR2 YSYEKL. The CDR3 region has the DNA TGCGCCAGCAGCCAGTCTGGGACTAGCGGAGTGAACACCGGGGAGCTGTTTTTT. Protein product: CASSQSGTSGVNTGELFF.

CDR3 DNA: TGTGCCACCAGTGAACCCGGGACAGGGTCGGATACGCAGTATTTT. Its protein product is CATSEPGTGSDTQYF. The chain employs TRBV24-1 and TRBJ2-3; 9 nucleotides align to TRBD1. This CDR3 has 15 residues. J gave up 6 bases and V 4 bases, and 7 bases lay outside the gene matches. Per germline, CDR1 KGHDR and CDR2 SFDVKD.

The chain links TRBV3-1 (or the pseudogene TRBV3-2) to TRBJ2-7; 11 positions agree with TRBD2. With V trimmed by 0 bases and J by 4 bases, 5 bases remained unmatched. Looked up from germline, CDR1 is LGHDT and CDR2 is YNNKEL (reference sequence). The length of the CDR3 is 16 residues. The CDR3 region has the DNA TGTGCCAGCAGCCAAGATTTGGGACTAGCGGCTTACGAGCAGTACTTC. Residues: CASSQDLGLAAYEQYF.